This T cell receptor beta chain appears in the sequencing data of a study of blood T cell repertoires in COVID-19 (dated by TCRdb to between 2020 and 2021). Some background on the complete study: Samples from collaborators originated in the United States, Italy and Spain and spanned both the acute and convalescent phases of COVID-19. The material from the prospective study consisted of cDNA or gDNA derived from T cells, B-cell-depleted T cells, or PBMCs. Subjects who had been exposed to COVID-19, were actively infected with it, or had recovered from it provided the deeply sampled blood TCRbeta repertoires that made up the dataset. The repertoires were released in a freely available public database meant as a resource for research on the immune response to SARS-CoV-2. Samples were obtained from the ongoing ImmuneRACE study (first 160 participants) and from some 1,200 subjects provided by 6 global collaborators. Nearly every sample came with metadata listing a de-identified subject ID, COVID-19 status, age in years and sex. Where available, HLA class I and class II types were taken from metadata supplied by the sample provider and were not determined by assay-based typing.

At one collaborating source in Seattle, patients were enrolled during active infection and were followed longitudinally through the course of disease. Each collaborating institution followed its own protocols to collect whole blood in K2EDTA tubes. For TCRbeta analysis, collaborators shipped samples in one of three forms: frozen whole blood, isolated PBMCs, or DNA extracted from either of those sample types. Overall study outcomes, separate from this receptor: The quantity of clinical and demographic metadata differed by source and by participant and was supplied without curation.

The CDR3, cysteine through phenylalanine, is 17 amino acids long. The kept DNA is CDR3 alone, 51 bases in frame from the first base. Looking up the germline V gene yields CDR1 KGHSH and CDR2 LQKENI. After removal of 6 bases from V and 0 bases from J, the junction retains 9 bases not matched to a gene. TCRbeta CDR3 regions were amplified from genomic DNA using the immunoSEQ Assay, a bias-controlled multiplex PCR. Per the authors' processing: The number of nucleated cells in each sample was estimated by amplification of reference gene primers within the assay. To quantify the absolute abundance of each unique TCRbeta CDR3 rearrangement, sequence reads were collapsed and filtered. Productive Simpson clonality was computed per sample as the square root of Simpson's diversity index over productive rearrangements. In TCRdb, the immuneACCESS table is reduced to in-frame sequences with V and J assigned. These tables do not hold every clone; where another copy was compared, an unresolved V gene accounts for under half, and the others remain unexplained. The DNA was the basis for D and trimming; V, J and clone size are from that table. Counted in this sample were 150,000 or so clones; approximately 93% of them appeared once. The ten largest clonotypes hold just under 2% of the sample.

In regard to this clone: What antigen it recognizes has not been identified. Base quality data are lacking; no much larger clone is found one base away.

The chain links TRBV18 with TRBJ2-7, with TRBD2 matching 12 junction bases. The sequence derives from a woman aged 60-75 years with COVID-19, enrolled during active disease. Sequencing was carried out using peripheral blood. Read as DNA, the sequence is TGTGCCAGCTCTAAACTAGCGGGGGGCCTTAGCTCCTACGAGCAGTACTTC. It is translated as CASSKLAGGLSSYEQYF.